The T cell receptor beta chain under discussion was sequenced for a study of T cells in Graves' hyperthyroidism and ophthalmopathy. RNA transcripts gave rise to amplified TCR beta CDR3 regions. The HTBI primer set was used in a first-round RT-PCR of the TCR CDR3. TCRdb re-called the multiplex PCR reads with MiXCR, one entry per CDR3 protein. This table has about 640,000 distinct CDR3 sequences, less than 25% appearing once. CDR3 length: 12 amino acids. The germline CDR1 and CDR2 sequences are DFQATT and SNEGSKA (reference sequence). The V gene lost 6 bases and the J gene lost 1 base, with 10 bases spanning the gap.

V and J are TRBV20-1 and TRBJ2-7; D not resolved. The receptor was isolated from a man aged 25-45 years with Graves' ophthalmopathy. Sequenced material: blood. The CDR3 sequence is CSATGKSYEQYF. The CDR3 coding sequence is TGCAGTGCCACTGGGAAATCCTACGAGCAGTACTTC.